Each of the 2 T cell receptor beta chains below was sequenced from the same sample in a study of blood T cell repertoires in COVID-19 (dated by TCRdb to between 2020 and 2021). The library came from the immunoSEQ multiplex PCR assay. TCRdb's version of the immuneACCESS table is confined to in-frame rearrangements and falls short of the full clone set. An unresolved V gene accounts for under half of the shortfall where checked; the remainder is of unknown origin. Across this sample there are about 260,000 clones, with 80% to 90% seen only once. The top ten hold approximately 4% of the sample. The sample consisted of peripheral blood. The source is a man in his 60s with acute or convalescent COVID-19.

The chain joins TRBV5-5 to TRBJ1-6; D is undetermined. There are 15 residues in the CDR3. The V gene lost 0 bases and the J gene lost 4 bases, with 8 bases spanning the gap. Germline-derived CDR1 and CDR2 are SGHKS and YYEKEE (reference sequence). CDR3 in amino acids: CASSLARLYNSPLHF. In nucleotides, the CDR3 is TGTGCCAGCAGCTTGGCCAGACTTTATAATTCACCCCTCCACTTT.

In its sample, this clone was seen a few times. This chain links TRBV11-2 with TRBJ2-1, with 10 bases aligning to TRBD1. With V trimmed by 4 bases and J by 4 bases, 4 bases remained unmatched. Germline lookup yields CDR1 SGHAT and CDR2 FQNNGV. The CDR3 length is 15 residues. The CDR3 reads CASSWGQGIYNEQFF. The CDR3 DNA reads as TGTGCCAGCAGCTGGGGACAGGGGATTTACAATGAGCAGTTCTTC.